A single sample is the source of the 25 T cell receptor beta chains below, sequenced in a study of blood T cell repertoires in COVID-19. Only in-frame clones appear in the TCRdb table, and some are missing; sequencing was by immunoSEQ multiplex PCR. The table shows 200,000 to 300,000 clones, with 80% to 90% occurring only once. The sample was peripheral blood. The receptors originated from a woman aged 40 to 50 who had recovered from COVID-19.

The rearrangement links TRBV7-8 to TRBJ2-7, with D perhaps TRBD2 (6 bases). Germline V gene sequence: CDR1 SGHVS, CDR2 FQNEAQ. The CDR3 totals 16 residues. Trimming removed 3 bases from V and 5 bases from J, with 20 bases in between. CDR3 nucleotides: TGTGCCAGCAGCTTCTTTAAAGGCGAGGGAGGCAACGAGCAGTACTTC. Amino acid sequence: CASSFFKGEGGNEQYF.

A single count supports this clone. This rearrangement joins TRBV4-3 to TRBJ2-3; a weak D match, TRBD1 (6 bases). Germline V lookup: CDR1 LGHNA, CDR2 YSLEER. The V and J ends lost 0 bases and 5 bases respectively, with 15 bases between them. The CDR3 runs to 16 residues. As DNA, the CDR3 is TGCGCCAGCAGCCAAGATAGGCAGGGGCGAGGAGATACGCAGTATTTT. As protein: CASSQDRQGRGDTQYF.

The chain employs TRBV12-3 or TRBV12-4 and TRBJ1-2, with 8 bases identical to TRBD1. V lost 5 bases to trimming and J lost 8 bases; unmatched junction nucleotides: 7. The CDR3 consists of 13 residues. CDR3: CASSHPGQAGYTF. The CDR3 DNA is TGTGCCAGCAGTCACCCGGGACAGGCGGGCTACACCTTC.

The chain joins TRBV5-1 to TRBJ2-7; a weak D match, TRBD2 (5 bases). Germline V gene lookup returns CDR1 SGHRS and CDR2 YFSETQ. V was cut by 3 bases and J by 3 bases, with 22 bases left in between. This CDR3 is 17 amino acids long. CDR3 amino acids: CASSSTSQLALDYEQYF. Here the CDR3 DNA reads TGCGCCAGCAGCTCCACCTCACAGCTAGCCCTAGACTACGAGCAGTACTTC.

The chain employs TRBV30 and TRBJ2-6; a possible D gene is TRBD2 (6 bases). V shed 2 bases and J shed 2 bases, with 7 bases lying between them. This CDR3 contains 14 residues. Germline V gene data show CDR1 as GTSNPN and CDR2 as SVGIG (reference sequence). This CDR3 is CAWSTGAGANVLTF. The CDR3 DNA reads as TGTGCCTGGAGTACGGGGGCTGGGGCCAACGTCCTGACTTTC.

This sequence joins TRBV5-1 and TRBJ1-2; 9 bases are shared with TRBD1. This CDR3 has 17 amino acids. V lost 1 base to trimming and J lost 2 bases; unmatched junction nucleotides: 9. Germline CDR1 SGHRS, CDR2 YFSETQ. This chain's CDR3 is CASSLNPPGQGNYGYTF. CDR3 nucleotide sequence: TGCGCCAGCAGCTTGAACCCCCCGGGACAGGGAAACTATGGCTACACCTTC.

The chain combines TRBV6-5 with TRBJ2-2; 7 bases align to TRBD1. The CDR3 has 15 amino acids. CDR1 MNHEY and CDR2 SVGAGI come from the germline V gene. V lost 0 bases to trimming and J lost 7 bases; unmatched junction nucleotides: 5. CDR3 sequence: CASSYSTGVIGELFF. The CDR3 DNA sequence: TGTGCCAGCAGTTACTCTACAGGGGTGATCGGGGAGCTGTTTTTT.

There are a few counts of this clone. The CDR3 loop is CASSEQGTSYEQYF. The CDR3 nucleotides read TGTGCCAGCAGTGAACAGGGTACCTCCTACGAGCAGTACTTC. V usage is TRBV2 and J usage is TRBJ2-7; perhaps TRBD1 as D (5 bases). There are 14 residues in the CDR3. Per the germline V gene, CDR1 is SNHLY and CDR2 is FYNNEI. The ends were cut back, 2 bases at V and 0 bases at J, with 8 bases in the middle.

The CDR3 DNA sequence: TGTGCCAGCAGCTTAGCGCAAGCAAACACTGAAGCTTTCTTT. It encodes CASSLAQANTEAFF. The V and J genes are TRBV7-2 and TRBJ1-1; no clear D gene. The CDR3 loop spans 14 amino acids. The ends were cut back, 0 bases at V and 2 bases at J, with 7 bases in the middle. Germline V gene lookup returns CDR1 SGHTA and CDR2 FQGNSA. Drawing the rest from reference TRBV7-2 and TRBJ1-1, the complete variable domain is GAGVSQSPSNKVTEKGKDVELRCDPISGHTALYWYRQSLGQGLEFLIYFQGNSAPDKSGLPSDRFSAERTGGSVSTLTIQRTQQEDSAVYLCASSLAQANTEAFFGQGTRLTVV.

The V call is TRBV18, the J call TRBJ1-2; 9 positions match TRBD1. Trimming removed 3 bases from V and 6 bases from J; junction bases left unmatched: 11. This CDR3 comprises 16 residues. Per germline, CDR1 KGHSH and CDR2 LQKENI. CDR3 bases: TGTGCCAGCTCACCTACTCCAGGACAGGGGAGGGATGGCTACACCTTC. Its translation: CASSPTPGQGRDGYTF.

The V gene is TRBV7-2, the J gene TRBJ2-3; D uncertain. This CDR3 region has 14 residues. V lost 2 bases and J lost 2, with 8 bases in between. Germline V gives CDR1 SGHTA, CDR2 FQGNSA. CDR3 amino acids: CASSLSTATDTQYF. DNA for the CDR3: TGTGCCAGCAGCTTATCAACAGCCACAGATACGCAGTATTTT.

This sequence joins TRBV3-1 (or the pseudogene TRBV3-2) and TRBJ2-3; 10 bases line up with TRBD1. Trimming cost V 4 bases and J 4 bases; bases outside gene matches: 5. Germline V gene data show CDR1 as LGHDT and CDR2 as YNNKEL (reference sequence). The CDR3 extends over 15 amino acids. CDR3: CASSRDRGVPDTQYF. The DNA for the CDR3 is TGTGCCAGCAGCCGGGACAGGGGAGTTCCAGATACGCAGTATTTT.

The gene calls are TRBV30 and TRBJ2-3, with 8 bases aligning to TRBD1. CDR1 and CDR2 (germline): GTSNPN, SVGIG (reference sequence). The CDR3 consists of 14 residues. Trimming took 4 bases from V and 4 from J; bases not matched to a gene: 7. The CDR3 nucleotides are TGTGCCTGGACCATTGGACAGGGCCCAGATACGCAGTATTTT. Translating it yields CAWTIGQGPDTQYF.

The V gene is TRBV7-9, the J gene TRBJ2-5; tentatively, D is TRBD1 (5 bases). Germline V lookup: CDR1 SEHNR, CDR2 FQNEAQ (reference sequence). V lost 0 bases, J lost 5 bases, and 7 bases lay in between. The CDR3 runs to 13 residues. The CDR3 spells CASSLAGVETQYF. The CDR3 region has the DNA TGTGCCAGCAGCTTAGCAGGGGTGGAGACCCAGTACTTC.

In its sample, this clone was seen a few times. The rearrangement uses TRBV19 and TRBJ1-2; TRBD1 agrees at 9 bases. V was pared by 7 bases and J by 2 bases, with 5 bases of the junction left unmatched. Germline-derived CDR1 and CDR2 are LNHDA and SQIVND (reference sequence). The CDR3 is made up of 14 amino acids. DNA of the CDR3: TGTGCCAGTATGCCGGGACAGGGAAACTATGGCTACACCTTC. This codes for CASMPGQGNYGYTF. The entire variable domain, with the rest obtained from reference TRBV19 and TRBJ1-2, is as follows: DGGITQSPKYLFRKEGQNVTLSCEQNLNHDAMYWYRQDPGQGLRLIYYSQIVNDFQKGDIAEGYSVSREKKESFPLTVTSAQKNPTAFYLCASMPGQGNYGYTFGSGTRLTVV.

This clone has just one count. The chain employs TRBV3-1 (or the pseudogene TRBV3-2) and TRBJ1-1, with D hard to call. The V end lost 4 bases, the J end lost 7 bases, and 16 bases lay between the germline ends. This CDR3 comprises 14 residues. CDR1 and CDR2 (germline): LGHDT, YNNKEL (reference sequence). CDR3: CASSRRGRLSEAFF. Written as DNA, the CDR3 is TGTGCCAGCAGCCGAAGAGGCAGACTCAGTGAAGCTTTCTTT.

V gene TRBV11-2 combines with J gene TRBJ1-5; the D is unclear. The CDR3 covers 13 residues. V dropped 3 bases and J dropped 5 bases, with 8 bases sitting between them. Germline CDR1 reads SGHAT; CDR2 reads FQNNGV. CDR3 DNA: TGTGCCAGCAGCTTGTGGGGAGATCAGCCCCAGCATTTT. Translation: CASSLWGDQPQHF.

The rearrangement uses TRBV11-2 and TRBJ1-2; perhaps TRBD1 as D (6 bases). The CDR3 has 15 residues. Germline assignment: CDR1 SGHAT and CDR2 FQNNGV. Trimming removed 5 bases at V and 6 bases at J, with 19 bases between. DNA for the CDR3: TGTGCCAGCAGCCGAGACGGCGGGGGGCCCGATGGCTACACCTTC. Encoded protein: CASSRDGGGPDGYTF.

The sample holds one count of this clone. The genes are TRBV6-5 and TRBJ2-7; 7 bases are shared with TRBD1. The CDR3 has 14 residues. V shed 6 bases, J shed 6 bases, and the junction held 11 bases outside the gene matches. Germline loops: CDR1 MNHEY, CDR2 SVGAGI. In DNA form, the CDR3 reads TGTGCCAGCAGCCCGGGCAGGGGGTACGGCGAGCAGTACTTC. Protein sequence: CASSPGRGYGEQYF.

The V gene is TRBV5-5, the J gene TRBJ2-7; D gene ambiguous. Germline V gene lookup returns CDR1 SGHKS and CDR2 YYEKEE (reference sequence). The CDR3 has 14 amino acids. Trimming stripped 1 base from V and 3 bases from J, with 11 bases between. In DNA, the CDR3 is TGTGCCAGCAGCTTGATGGAGATATTCTACGAGCAGTACTTC. Its protein is CASSLMEIFYEQYF.

This chain joins TRBV15 and TRBJ1-6, with D unresolved. The CDR3 spans 12 residues. Per germline, CDR1 LNHNV and CDR2 YYDKDF (reference sequence). The V end was cut by 3 bases, the J end by 6 bases, with 3 bases between. The CDR3 protein is CATSSLNSPLHF. In nucleotides, the CDR3 is TGTGCCACCAGCAGTCTTAATTCACCCCTCCACTTT.

The chain has TRBV6-5 and TRBJ2-7, with 12 bases that match TRBD2. The CDR3 runs 15 residues. With 6 bases clipped from V and 2 bases from J, the junction kept 5 bases outside the gene matches. Germline assignment: CDR1 MNHEY and CDR2 SVGAGI. Here the CDR3 reads CASSNLAGGPYEQYF. CDR3 DNA: TGTGCCAGCAGCAATCTAGCGGGGGGGCCCTACGAGCAGTACTTC.

This chain joins TRBV7-9 and TRBJ2-2, with D hard to call. Germline CDR1 reads SEHNR; CDR2 reads FQNEAQ (reference sequence). V shed 2 bases and J shed 6 bases, with 4 bases lying between them. The CDR3 totals 12 residues. CDR3: CASSLLAGELFF. DNA for the CDR3: TGTGCCAGCAGCTTACTAGCCGGGGAGCTGTTTTTT.

The chain employs TRBV4-3 and TRBJ1-6, with D unclear. The CDR3 length is 18 residues. The V gene lost 3 bases and the J gene lost 0 bases, with 15 bases spanning the gap. Germline-derived CDR1 and CDR2 are LGHNA and YSLEER. The CDR3 sequence is CASSQTRFLSSYNSPLHF. The CDR3 DNA reads TGCGCCAGCAGCCAGACTCGTTTCTTGAGCTCCTATAATTCACCCCTCCACTTT.

The chain has TRBV10-3 and TRBJ1-2, with D uncertain. Germline assignment: CDR1 ENHRY and CDR2 SYGVKD. This CDR3 is 11 amino acids long. V gave up 6 bases and J gave up 3 bases, with 5 bases separating them. The CDR3 here is CAISPDYGYTF. The CDR3 region has the DNA TGTGCCATCAGCCCTGACTATGGCTACACCTTC.